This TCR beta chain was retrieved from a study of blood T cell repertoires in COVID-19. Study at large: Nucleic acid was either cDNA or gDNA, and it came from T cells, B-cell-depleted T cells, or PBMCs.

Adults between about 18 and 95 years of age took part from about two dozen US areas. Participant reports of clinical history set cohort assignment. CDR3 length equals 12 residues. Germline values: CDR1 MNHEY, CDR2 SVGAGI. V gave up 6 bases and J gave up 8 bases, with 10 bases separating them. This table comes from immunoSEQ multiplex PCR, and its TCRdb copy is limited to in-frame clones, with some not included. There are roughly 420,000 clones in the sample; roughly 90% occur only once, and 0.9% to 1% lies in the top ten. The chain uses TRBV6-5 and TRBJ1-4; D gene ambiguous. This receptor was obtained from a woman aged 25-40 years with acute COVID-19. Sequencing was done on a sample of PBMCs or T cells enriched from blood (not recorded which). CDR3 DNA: TGTGCCAGCAGGAGGATCGGAGAAAAACTGTTTTTT. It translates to CASRRIGEKLFF.